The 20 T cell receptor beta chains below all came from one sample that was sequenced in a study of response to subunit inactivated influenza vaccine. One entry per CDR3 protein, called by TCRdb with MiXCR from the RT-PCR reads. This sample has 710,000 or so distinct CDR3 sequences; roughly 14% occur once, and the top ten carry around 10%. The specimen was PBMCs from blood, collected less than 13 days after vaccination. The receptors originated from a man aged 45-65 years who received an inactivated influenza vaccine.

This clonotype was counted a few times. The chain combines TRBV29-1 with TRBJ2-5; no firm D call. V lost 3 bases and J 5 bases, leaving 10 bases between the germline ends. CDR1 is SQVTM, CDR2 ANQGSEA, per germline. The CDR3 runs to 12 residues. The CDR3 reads CSVDSLGETQYF. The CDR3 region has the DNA TGCAGCGTTGATAGCCTCGGGGAGACCCAGTACTTC.

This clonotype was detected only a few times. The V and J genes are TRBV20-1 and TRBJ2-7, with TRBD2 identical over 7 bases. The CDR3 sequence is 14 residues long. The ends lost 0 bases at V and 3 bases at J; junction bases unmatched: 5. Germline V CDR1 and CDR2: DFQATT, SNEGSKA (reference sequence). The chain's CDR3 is CSARDSASGYEQYF. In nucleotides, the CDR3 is TGCAGTGCTAGAGATTCGGCTAGCGGCTACGAGCAGTACTTC.

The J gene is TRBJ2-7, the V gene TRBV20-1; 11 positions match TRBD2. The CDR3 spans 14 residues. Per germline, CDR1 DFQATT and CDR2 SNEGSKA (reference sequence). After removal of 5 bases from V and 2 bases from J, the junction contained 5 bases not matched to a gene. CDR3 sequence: CSAETSGTTYEQYF. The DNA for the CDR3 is TGCAGTGCTGAGACTAGCGGGACAACCTACGAGCAGTACTTC.

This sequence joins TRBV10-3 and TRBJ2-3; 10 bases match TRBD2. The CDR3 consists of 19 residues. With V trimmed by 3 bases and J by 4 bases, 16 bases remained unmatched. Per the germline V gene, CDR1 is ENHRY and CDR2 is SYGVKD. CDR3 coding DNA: TGTGCCATCAGTGACCCTAGCGGGGGCCCGTCCCTAAGGGCAGATACGCAGTATTTT. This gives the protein CAISDPSGGPSLRADTQYF.

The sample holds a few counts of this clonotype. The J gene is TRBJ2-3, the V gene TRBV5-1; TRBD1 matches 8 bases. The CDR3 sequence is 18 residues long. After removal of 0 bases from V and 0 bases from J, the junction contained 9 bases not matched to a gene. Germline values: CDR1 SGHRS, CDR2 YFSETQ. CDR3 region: CASSLAPRQGFSTDTQYF. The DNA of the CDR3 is TGCGCCAGCAGCTTGGCCCCTCGACAGGGGTTTAGCACAGATACGCAGTATTTT.

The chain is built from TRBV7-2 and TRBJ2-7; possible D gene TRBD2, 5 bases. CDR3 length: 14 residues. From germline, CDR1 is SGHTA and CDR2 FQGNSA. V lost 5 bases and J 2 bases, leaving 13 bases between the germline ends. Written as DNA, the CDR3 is TGTGCCAGCAGCCCCGCGGACGGGACCTACGAGCAGTACTTC. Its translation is CASSPADGTYEQYF. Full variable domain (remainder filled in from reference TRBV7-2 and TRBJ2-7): GAGVSQSPSNKVTEKGKDVELRCDPISGHTALYWYRQSLGQGLEFLIYFQGNSAPDKSGLPSDRFSAERTGGSVSTLTIQRTQQEDSAVYLCASSPADGTYEQYFGPGTRLTVT.

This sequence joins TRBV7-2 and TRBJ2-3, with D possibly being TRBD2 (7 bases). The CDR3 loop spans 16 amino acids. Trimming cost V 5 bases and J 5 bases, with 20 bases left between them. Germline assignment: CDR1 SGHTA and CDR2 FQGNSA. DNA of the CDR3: TGTGCCAGCAGCCCTGGGGCGGCGGGGGCCGTAGATACGCAGTATTTT. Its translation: CASSPGAAGAVDTQYF.

The CDR3 loop reads CASGGETAYNEQFF. DNA of the CDR3: TGTGCCAGCGGCGGGGAGACCGCCTACAATGAGCAGTTCTTC. This chain connects TRBV6-1 to TRBJ2-1, with D perhaps TRBD2 (6 bases). V was shortened by 8 bases and J by 2 bases, with 13 bases between the two germline ends. Germline values: CDR1 MNHNS, CDR2 SASEGT. This CDR3 is built from 14 residues.

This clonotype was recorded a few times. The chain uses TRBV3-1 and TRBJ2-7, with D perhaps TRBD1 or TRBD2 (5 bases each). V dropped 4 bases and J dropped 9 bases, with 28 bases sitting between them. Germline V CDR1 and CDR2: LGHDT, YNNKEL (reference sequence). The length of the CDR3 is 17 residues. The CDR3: CASSPTPSGTVSSAQYF. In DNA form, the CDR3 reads TGTGCCAGCAGCCCCACTCCCTCCGGGACGGTTTCCTCAGCGCAGTACTTC.

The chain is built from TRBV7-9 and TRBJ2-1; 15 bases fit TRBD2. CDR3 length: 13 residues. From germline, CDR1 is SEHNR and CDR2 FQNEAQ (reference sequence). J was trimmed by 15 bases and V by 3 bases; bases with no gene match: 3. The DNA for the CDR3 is TGTGCCAGCAGCTTTGGGACTAGCGGGGGGTGGTTCTTC. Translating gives CASSFGTSGGWFF.

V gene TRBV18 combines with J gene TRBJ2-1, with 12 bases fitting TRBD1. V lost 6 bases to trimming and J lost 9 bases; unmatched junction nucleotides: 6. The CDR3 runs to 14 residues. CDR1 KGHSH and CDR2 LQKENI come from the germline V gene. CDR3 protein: CASSSGTGGVEQFF. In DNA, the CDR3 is TGTGCCAGCTCGTCCGGGACAGGGGGCGTTGAGCAGTTCTTC.

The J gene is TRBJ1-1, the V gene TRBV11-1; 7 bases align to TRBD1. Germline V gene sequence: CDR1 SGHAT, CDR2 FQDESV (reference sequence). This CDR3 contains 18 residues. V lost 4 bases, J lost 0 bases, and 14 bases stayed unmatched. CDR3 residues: CASSSRQGGMTMNTEAFF. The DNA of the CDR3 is TGTGCCAGCAGCTCCCGACAGGGTGGGATGACAATGAACACTGAAGCTTTCTTT.

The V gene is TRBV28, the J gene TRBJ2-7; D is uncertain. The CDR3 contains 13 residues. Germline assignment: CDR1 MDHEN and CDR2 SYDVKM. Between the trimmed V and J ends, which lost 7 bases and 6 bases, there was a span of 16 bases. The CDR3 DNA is TGTGCCAGCAAATGGCCCCCGGGTCTCGAGCAGTACTTC. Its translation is CASKWPPGLEQYF.

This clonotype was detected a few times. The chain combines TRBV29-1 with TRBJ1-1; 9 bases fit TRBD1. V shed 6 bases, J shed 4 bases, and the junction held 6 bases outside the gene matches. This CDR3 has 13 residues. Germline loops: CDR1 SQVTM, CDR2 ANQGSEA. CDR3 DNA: TGCAGCGTGGCGACAGGGGGAGTCACTGAAGCTTTCTTT. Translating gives CSVATGGVTEAFF.

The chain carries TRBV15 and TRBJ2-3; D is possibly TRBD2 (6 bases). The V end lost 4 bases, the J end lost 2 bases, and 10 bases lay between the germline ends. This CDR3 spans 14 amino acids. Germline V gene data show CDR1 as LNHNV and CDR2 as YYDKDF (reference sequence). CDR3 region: CATSIGGNTDTQYF. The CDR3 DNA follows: TGTGCCACCAGCATCGGGGGAAACACAGATACGCAGTATTTT.

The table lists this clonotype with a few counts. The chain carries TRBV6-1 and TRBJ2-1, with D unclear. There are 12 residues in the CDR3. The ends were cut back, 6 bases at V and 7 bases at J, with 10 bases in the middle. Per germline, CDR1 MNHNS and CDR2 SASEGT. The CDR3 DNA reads TGTGCCAGCAGCGAAACCAGTAATGAGCAGTTCTTC. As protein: CASSETSNEQFF.

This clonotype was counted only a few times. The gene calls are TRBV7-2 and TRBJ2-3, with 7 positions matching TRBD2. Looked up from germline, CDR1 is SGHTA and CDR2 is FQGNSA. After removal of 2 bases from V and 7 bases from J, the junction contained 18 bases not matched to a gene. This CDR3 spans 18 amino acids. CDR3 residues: CASSLSLMGGGLINTQYF. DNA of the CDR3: TGTGCCAGCAGCTTATCCCTAATGGGGGGAGGGCTCATAAATACGCAGTATTTT.

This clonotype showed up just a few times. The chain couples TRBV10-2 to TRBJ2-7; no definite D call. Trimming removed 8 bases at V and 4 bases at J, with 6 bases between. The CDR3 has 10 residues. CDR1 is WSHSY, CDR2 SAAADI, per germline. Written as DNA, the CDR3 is TGCGCCAGCGGCAATTACGAGCAGTACTTC. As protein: CASGNYEQYF.

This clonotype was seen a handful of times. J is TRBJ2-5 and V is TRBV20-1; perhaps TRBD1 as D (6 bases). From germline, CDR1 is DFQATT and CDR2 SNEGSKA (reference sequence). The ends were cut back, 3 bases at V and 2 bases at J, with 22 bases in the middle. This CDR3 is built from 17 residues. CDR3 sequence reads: CSASQGTRRKIQETQYF. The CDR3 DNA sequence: TGCAGTGCTAGCCAAGGGACACGCCGAAAGATACAAGAGACCCAGTACTTC.

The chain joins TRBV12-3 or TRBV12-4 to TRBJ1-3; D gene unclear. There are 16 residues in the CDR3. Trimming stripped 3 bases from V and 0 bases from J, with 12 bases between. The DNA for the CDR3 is TGTGCCAGCAGTTTTTGGAGACCTAGCTCTGGAAACACCATATATTTT. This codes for CASSFWRPSSGNTIYF.